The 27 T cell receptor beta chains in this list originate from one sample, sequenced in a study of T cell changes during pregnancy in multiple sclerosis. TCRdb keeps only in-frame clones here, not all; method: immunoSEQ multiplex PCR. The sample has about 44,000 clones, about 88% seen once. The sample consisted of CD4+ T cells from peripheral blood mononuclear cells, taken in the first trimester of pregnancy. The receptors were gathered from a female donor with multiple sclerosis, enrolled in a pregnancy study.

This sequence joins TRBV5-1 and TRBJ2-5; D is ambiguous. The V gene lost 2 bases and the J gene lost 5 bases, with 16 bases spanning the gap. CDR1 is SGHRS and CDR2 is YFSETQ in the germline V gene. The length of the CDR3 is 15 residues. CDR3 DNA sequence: TGCGCCAGCAGCTTATTACCCATGGAGAGGGAGACCCAGTACTTC. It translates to CASSLLPMERETQYF.

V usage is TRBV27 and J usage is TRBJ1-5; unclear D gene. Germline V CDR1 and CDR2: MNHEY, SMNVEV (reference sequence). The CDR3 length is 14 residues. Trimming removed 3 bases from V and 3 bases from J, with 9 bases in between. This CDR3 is CASSFYRDNQPQHF. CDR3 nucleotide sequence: TGTGCCAGCAGTTTTTATCGGGACAATCAGCCCCAGCATTTT.

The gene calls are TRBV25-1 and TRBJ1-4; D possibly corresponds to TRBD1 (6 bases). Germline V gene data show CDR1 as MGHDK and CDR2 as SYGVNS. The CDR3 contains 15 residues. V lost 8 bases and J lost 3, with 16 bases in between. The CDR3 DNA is TGTGCCAGCTGTGCCCCGGACAGCCCTAATGAAAAACTGTTTTTT. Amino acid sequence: CASCAPDSPNEKLFF. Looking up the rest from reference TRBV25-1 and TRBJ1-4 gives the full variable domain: EADIYQTPRYLVIGTGKKITLECSQTMGHDKMYWYQQDPGMELHLIHYSYGVNSTEKGDLSSESTVSRIRTEHFPLTLESARPSHTSQYLCASCAPDSPNEKLFFGSGTQLSVL.

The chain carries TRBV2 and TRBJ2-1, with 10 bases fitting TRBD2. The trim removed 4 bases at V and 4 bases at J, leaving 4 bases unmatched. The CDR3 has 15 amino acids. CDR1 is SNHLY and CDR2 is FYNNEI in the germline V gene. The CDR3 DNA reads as TGTGCCAGCAGTGCCGGGACTAGCGTTTACAATGAGCAGTTCTTC. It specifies CASSAGTSVYNEQFF.

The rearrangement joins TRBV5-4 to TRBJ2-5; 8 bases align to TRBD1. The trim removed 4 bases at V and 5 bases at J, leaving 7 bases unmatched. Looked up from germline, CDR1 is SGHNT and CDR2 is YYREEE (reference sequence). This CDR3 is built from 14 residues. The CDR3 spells CASSLPGGGETQYF. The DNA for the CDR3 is TGTGCCAGCAGCCTCCCAGGGGGCGGGGAGACCCAGTACTTC. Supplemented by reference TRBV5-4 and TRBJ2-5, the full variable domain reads ETGVTQSPTHLIKTRGQQVTLRCSSQSGHNTVSWYQQALGQGPQFIFQYYREEENGRGNFPPRFSGLQFPNYSSELNVNALELDDSALYLCASSLPGGGETQYFGPGTRLLVL.

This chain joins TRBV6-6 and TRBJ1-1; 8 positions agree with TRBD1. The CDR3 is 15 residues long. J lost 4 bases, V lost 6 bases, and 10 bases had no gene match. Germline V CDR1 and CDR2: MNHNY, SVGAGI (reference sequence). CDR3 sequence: CASRAGQGGGTEAFF. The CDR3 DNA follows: TGTGCCAGCAGAGCCGGACAGGGTGGCGGCACTGAAGCTTTCTTT.

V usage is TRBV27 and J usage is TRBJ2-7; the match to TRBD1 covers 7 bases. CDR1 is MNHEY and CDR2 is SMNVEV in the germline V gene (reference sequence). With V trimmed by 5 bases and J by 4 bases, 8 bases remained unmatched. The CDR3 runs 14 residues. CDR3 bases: TGTGCCAGCAGTCTACGACAGGGCCGTTACGAGCAGTACTTC. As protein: CASSLRQGRYEQYF.

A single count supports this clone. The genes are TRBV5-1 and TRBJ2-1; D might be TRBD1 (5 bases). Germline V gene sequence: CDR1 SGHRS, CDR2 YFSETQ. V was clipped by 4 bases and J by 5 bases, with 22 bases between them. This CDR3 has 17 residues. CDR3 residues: CASSPRSAGRSNNEQFF. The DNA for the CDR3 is TGCGCCAGCAGCCCCCGCTCCGCAGGGCGGTCCAACAATGAGCAGTTCTTC.

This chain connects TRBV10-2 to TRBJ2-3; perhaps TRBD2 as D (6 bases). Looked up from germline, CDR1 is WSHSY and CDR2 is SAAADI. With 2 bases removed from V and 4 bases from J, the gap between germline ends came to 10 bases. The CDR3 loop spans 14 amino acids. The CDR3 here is CASSEGTGADTQYF. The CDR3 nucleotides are TGCGCCAGCAGTGAGGGAACGGGGGCAGATACGCAGTATTTT.

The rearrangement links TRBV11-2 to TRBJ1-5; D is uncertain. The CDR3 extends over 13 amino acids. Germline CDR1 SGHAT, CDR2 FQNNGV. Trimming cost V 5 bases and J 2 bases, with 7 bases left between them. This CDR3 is CASSPGGNQPQHF. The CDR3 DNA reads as TGTGCCAGCAGCCCCGGTGGCAATCAGCCCCAGCATTTT.

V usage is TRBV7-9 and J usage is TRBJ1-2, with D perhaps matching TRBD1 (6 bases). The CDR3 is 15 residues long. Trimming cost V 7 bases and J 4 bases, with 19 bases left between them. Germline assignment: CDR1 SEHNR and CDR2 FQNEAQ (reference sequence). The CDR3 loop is CASTPQAPTGYGYTF. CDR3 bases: TGTGCCAGCACCCCGCAGGCACCGACAGGCTATGGCTACACCTTC. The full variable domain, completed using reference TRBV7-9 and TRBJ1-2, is DTGVSQNPRHKITKRGQNVTFRCDPISEHNRLYWYRQTLGQGPEFLTYFQNEAQLEKSRLLSDRFSAERPKGSFSTLEIQRTEQGDSAMYLCASTPQAPTGYGYTFGSGTRLTVV.

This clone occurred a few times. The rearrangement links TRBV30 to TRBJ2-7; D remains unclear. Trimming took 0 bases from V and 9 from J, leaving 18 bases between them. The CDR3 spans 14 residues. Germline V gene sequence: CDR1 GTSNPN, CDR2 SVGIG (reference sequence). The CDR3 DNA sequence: TGTGCCTGGAGTGTACACAGTAACCCCCCCAGGCAGTACTTC. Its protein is CAWSVHSNPPRQYF.

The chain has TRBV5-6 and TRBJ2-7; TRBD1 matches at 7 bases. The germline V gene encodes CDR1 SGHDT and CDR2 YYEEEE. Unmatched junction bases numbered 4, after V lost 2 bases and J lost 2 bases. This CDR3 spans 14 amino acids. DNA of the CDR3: TGTGCCAGCAGCTTCGGACAGGTGACCTACGAGCAGTACTTC. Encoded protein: CASSFGQVTYEQYF.

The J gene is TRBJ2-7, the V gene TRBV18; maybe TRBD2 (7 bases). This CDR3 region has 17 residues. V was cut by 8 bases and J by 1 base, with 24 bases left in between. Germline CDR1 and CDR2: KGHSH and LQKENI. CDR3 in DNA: TGTGCCAGCCACGGGGTGAGGGGGACGGGAGGTTCCTACGAGCAGTACTTC. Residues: CASHGVRGTGGSYEQYF.

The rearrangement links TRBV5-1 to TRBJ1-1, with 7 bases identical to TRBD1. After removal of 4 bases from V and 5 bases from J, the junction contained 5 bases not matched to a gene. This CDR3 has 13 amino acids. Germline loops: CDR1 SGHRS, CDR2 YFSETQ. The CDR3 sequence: CASSARQGTEAFF. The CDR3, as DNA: TGCGCCAGCAGCGCACGACAGGGAACTGAAGCTTTCTTT.

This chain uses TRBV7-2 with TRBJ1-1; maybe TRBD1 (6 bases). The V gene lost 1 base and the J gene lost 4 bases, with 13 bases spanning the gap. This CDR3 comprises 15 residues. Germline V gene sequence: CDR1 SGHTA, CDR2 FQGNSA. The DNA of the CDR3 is TGTGCCAGCAGCTTAGTAGGGGGGGCGCGCACTGAAGCTTTCTTT. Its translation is CASSLVGGARTEAFF.

The CDR3 sequence is CATSRETAYQPQHF. DNA for the CDR3: TGTGCCACCAGCAGGGAGACAGCCTATCAGCCCCAGCATTTT. V usage is TRBV15 and J usage is TRBJ1-5; weak D call: TRBD1 (5 bases). Germline-derived CDR1 and CDR2 are LNHNV and YYDKDF (reference sequence). The V and J ends lost 3 bases and 5 bases respectively, with 11 bases between them. CDR3 size: 14 residues.

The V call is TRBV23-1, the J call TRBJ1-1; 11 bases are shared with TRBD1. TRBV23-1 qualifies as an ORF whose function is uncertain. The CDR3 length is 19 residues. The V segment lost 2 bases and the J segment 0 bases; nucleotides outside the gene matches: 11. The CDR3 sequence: CASSQRDRGDVVLNTEAFF. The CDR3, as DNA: TGCGCCAGCAGTCAACGGGACAGGGGGGATGTGGTATTGAACACTGAAGCTTTCTTT.

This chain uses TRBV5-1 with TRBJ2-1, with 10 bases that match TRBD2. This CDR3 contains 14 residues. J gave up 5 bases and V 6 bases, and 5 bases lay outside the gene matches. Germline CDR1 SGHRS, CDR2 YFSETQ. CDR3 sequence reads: CASIRTSGDNEQFF. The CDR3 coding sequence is TGCGCCAGCATACGGACTAGCGGCGACAATGAGCAGTTCTTC.

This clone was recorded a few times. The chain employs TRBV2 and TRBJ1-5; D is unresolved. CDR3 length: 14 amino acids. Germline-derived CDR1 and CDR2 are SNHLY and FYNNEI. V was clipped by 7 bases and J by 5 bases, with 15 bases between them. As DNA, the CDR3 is TGTGCCAGCACTGGAGGAGAGCTTTATCAGCCCCAGCATTTT. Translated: CASTGGELYQPQHF.

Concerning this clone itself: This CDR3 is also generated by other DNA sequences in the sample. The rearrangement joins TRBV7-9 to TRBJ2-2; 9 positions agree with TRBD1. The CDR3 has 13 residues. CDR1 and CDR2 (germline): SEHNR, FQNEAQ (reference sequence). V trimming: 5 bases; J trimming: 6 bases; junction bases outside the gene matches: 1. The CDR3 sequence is CASSRTGAGELFF. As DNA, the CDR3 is TGTGCCAGCAGCCGGACAGGGGCCGGGGAGCTGTTTTTT.

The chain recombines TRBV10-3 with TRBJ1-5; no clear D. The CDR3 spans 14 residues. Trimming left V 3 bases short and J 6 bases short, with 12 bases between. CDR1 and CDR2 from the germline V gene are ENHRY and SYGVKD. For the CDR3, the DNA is TGTGCCATCAGTGATTCTGACGTAGCTCAGCCCCAGCATTTT. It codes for CAISDSDVAQPQHF.

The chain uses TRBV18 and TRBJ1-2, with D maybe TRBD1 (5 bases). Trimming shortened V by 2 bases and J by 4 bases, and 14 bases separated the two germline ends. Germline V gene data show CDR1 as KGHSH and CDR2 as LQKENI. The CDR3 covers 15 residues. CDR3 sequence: CASSPLGVDGYGYTF. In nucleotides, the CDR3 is TGTGCCAGCTCACCATTAGGGGTGGACGGCTATGGCTACACCTTC. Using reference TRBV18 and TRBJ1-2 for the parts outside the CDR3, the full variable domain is NAGVMQNPRHLVRRRGQEARLRCSPMKGHSHVYWYRQLPEEGLKFMVYLQKENIIDESGMPKERFSAEFPKEGPSILRIQQVVRGDSAAYFCASSPLGVDGYGYTFGSGTRLTVV.

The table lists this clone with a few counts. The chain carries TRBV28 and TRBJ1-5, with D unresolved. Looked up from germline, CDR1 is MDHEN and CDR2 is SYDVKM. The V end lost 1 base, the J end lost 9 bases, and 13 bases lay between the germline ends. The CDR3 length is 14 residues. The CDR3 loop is CASSLSAPRGPQHF. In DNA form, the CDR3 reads TGTGCCAGCAGTTTATCGGCACCCCGGGGGCCCCAGCATTTT.

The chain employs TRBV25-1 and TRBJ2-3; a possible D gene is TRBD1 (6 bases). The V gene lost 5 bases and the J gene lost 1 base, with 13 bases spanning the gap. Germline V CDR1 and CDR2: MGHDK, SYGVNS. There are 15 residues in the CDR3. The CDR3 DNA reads TGTGCCAGCAGTCTTCCATCAGGGGGCACAGATACGCAGTATTTT. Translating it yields CASSLPSGGTDTQYF.

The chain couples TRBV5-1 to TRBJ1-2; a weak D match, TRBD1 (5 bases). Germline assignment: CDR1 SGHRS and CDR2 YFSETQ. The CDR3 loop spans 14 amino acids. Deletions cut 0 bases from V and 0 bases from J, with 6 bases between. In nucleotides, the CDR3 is TGCGCCAGCAGCTTGGAGGGGCCTAACTATGGCTACACCTTC. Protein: CASSLEGPNYGYTF.

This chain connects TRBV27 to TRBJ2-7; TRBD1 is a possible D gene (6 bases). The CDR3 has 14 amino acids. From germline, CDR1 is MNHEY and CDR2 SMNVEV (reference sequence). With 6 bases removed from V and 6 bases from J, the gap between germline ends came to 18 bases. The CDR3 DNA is TGTGCCAGCAGAGTACCAGGGGCCCTGTCCGAGCAGTACTTC. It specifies CASRVPGALSEQYF.